These T cell receptor beta chains were read from a single sample in a study of regulatory T cells in long-lasting Graves disease. TCRdb re-called the multiplex PCR reads through MiXCR, storing one row per CDR3 protein. The table includes 650,000 to 850,000 distinct CDR3 sequences, around 30% detected once. Material: peripheral blood mononuclear cells (PBMCs), obtained when the disease was refractory, from a patient treated with antithyroid drugs. All receptors come from a female donor with Graves disease. Each CDR3 is given with its conserved first and last residue. A D gene is named only where the DNA matches it firmly. Clone size is given for some rows only: seen once, a few or many times, or a class if the clone is expanded.

j_call | d_call | v_call | clone_size | cdr3_nt | cdr3_aa
TRBJ1-1 | TRBD1 | TRBV27 | - | TGTGCCAGCAGTCTTCCGGACAGGGAGGAAACTGAAGCTTTCTTT | CASSLPDREETEAFF
TRBJ1-2 | - | TRBV24-1 | many | TGTGCCACCGTCTCCGCCGGGACGGTTTATGGCTACACCTTC | CATVSAGTVYGYTF
TRBJ2-7 | - | TRBV6-1 | many | TGTGCCAGCAGGTCGGGCGGGTCCACCTACGAGCAGTACTTC | CASRSGGSTYEQYF
TRBJ2-2 | - | TRBV2 | few | TGTGCCAGCAATGGAGCTCACCGCACCGGGGAGCTGTTTTTT | CASNGAHRTGELFF
TRBJ1-1 | - | TRBV20-1 | - | TGCAGTGCTAGACCGACTGGGGATAAGGACACTGAAGCTTTCTTT | CSARPTGDKDTEAFF
TRBJ1-4 | - | TRBV18 | few | TGTGCCAGCTCACCATCGCTCTCAACAACTAATGAAAAACTGTTTTTT | CASSPSLSTTNEKLFF
TRBJ1-4 | - | TRBV6-2/TRBV6-3 | - | TGTGCCAGCAGTTACTCCGGGACCGGGACGGCTAATGAAAAACTGTTTTTT | CASSYSGTGTANEKLFF
TRBJ1-2 | TRBD1 | TRBV7-9 | - | TGTGCCAGCAGCCAAGGCGAGGGGGCGAATGGCTACACCTTC | CASSQGEGANGYTF
TRBJ1-2 | - | TRBV25-1 | few | TGTGCCAGCAGTTATCGCCATAACTATGGCTACACCTTC | CASSYRHNYGYTF
TRBJ2-7 | TRBD1 | TRBV6-1 | - | TGTGCCAGCAGTGAACCTCGGACAGGGTTTGGCTACGAGCAGTACTTC | CASSEPRTGFGYEQYF
TRBJ1-3 | - | TRBV11-2 | - | TGTGCCAGCAGCTTATTCAGGGGAGGAAACACCATATATTTT | CASSLFRGGNTIYF
TRBJ1-1 | - | TRBV6-4 | - | TGTGCCAGCAGTGCGGGGGGGGTCACTGAAGCTTTCTTT | CASSAGGVTEAFF
TRBJ1-2 | - | TRBV2 | - | TGTGCCAGCACCCCCTTTGAGCGGGGGCGTTTTAACTATGGCTACACCTTC | CASTPFERGRFNYGYTF
TRBJ1-5 | TRBD1 | TRBV7-2 | few | TGTGCCAGCAGCTTAGTTGGGACAGGGATTAATCAGCCCCAGCATTTT | CASSLVGTGINQPQHF
TRBJ1-5 | - | TRBV6-1 | few | TGTGCCAGCAGTGAACCGGGACGTCTTAGCAATCAGCCCCAGCATTTT | CASSEPGRLSNQPQHF
TRBJ1-2 | - | TRBV6-1 | few | TGTGCCAGCAGTGAAGCATGGGGAACCCCCTATGGCTACACCTTC | CASSEAWGTPYGYTF
TRBJ2-5 | TRBD2 | TRBV19 | - | TGTGCCAGTAGTACGTCGGGACTAGCGTTCGGCCAGACCCAGTACTTC | CASSTSGLAFGQTQYF
TRBJ2-7 | - | TRBV6-2/TRBV6-3 | few | TGTGCCAGCACCCGGCTAGCGGGACAGGGCTACGAGCAGTACTTC | CASTRLAGQGYEQYF